This passage covers 21 T cell receptor beta chains from one sample sequenced in a study of vaccination and CD4 T cells after COVID-19. Treatment given: approximately nine-day PBMC culture with coronavirus spike peptide pools or control peptides (ViraFEST assay). The Oncomine TCR Beta short-read assay was applied to DNA of cultured CD4+ T cells. TCRdb passed the PCR reads through MiXCR, listing each CDR3 protein once. The sample contains thousands of distinct CDR3 sequences, approximately 71% of which appear only once. These receptors' antigens are unknown. Sequencing was performed on CD4+ T cells from blood, cultured in vitro. Every receptor here comes from a human donor who had recovered from COVID-19.

This clonotype was counted between two and nine times. The rearrangement joins TRBV20-1 to TRBJ1-5, with D uncertain. This CDR3 has 12 residues. Germline V lookup: CDR1 DFQATT, CDR2 SNEGSKA (reference sequence). V gave up 5 bases and J gave up 4 bases, with 9 bases separating them. CDR3 nucleotides: TGCAGTGCTTCAACCCCAAATCAGCCCCAGCATTTT. Residues: CSASTPNQPQHF.

The rearrangement joins TRBV7-8 to TRBJ2-1; perhaps TRBD1 as D (5 bases). Trimming pared 3 bases from V and 7 bases from J, leaving 13 bases between. CDR1 and CDR2 (germline): SGHVS, FQNEAQ. The CDR3 runs 14 residues. The chain's CDR3 is CASSLDGARNEQFF. In nucleotides, the CDR3 is TGTGCCAGCAGCTTGGATGGGGCTCGTAATGAGCAGTTCTTC.

The chain joins TRBV12-3 or TRBV12-4 to TRBJ1-2; 7 positions match TRBD1. This CDR3 is built from 14 residues. The ends lost 6 bases at V and 3 bases at J; junction bases unmatched: 7. The CDR3 spells CASREQGRDYGYTF. In DNA, the CDR3 is TGTGCCAGCAGGGAACAGGGGCGTGACTATGGCTACACCTTC.

This clonotype was counted only a few times. The chain couples TRBV27 to TRBJ2-3, with TRBD1 as a possible D gene (5 bases). CDR3 length: 14 amino acids. Trimming shortened V by 3 bases and J by 0 bases, and 7 bases separated the two germline ends. CDR1 and CDR2 from the germline V gene are MNHEY and SMNVEV (reference sequence). The CDR3 sequence: CASSLGPSTDTQYF. The CDR3 bases are TGTGCCAGCAGTTTGGGGCCGAGCACAGATACGCAGTATTTT.

This clonotype was seen a handful of times. V and J are TRBV20-1 and TRBJ1-6, with unresolved D. This CDR3 region has 16 residues. V lost 6 bases to trimming and J lost 0 bases, with 15 bases between them. From germline, CDR1 is DFQATT and CDR2 SNEGSKA (reference sequence). The CDR3 is CSARRSASSYNSPLHF. In nucleotides, the CDR3 is TGCAGTGCGCGGAGGTCAGCAAGCTCCTATAATTCACCCCTCCACTTT.

This clonotype was recorded a few times. The chain is built from TRBV19 and TRBJ2-6, with 11 bases aligning to TRBD1. CDR3 size: 16 residues. V lost 2 bases and J lost 12; bases outside the gene matches: 9. Germline V gives CDR1 LNHDA, CDR2 SQIVND (reference sequence). This CDR3 is CASSIRDRGASGVLTF. As DNA, the CDR3 is TGTGCCAGTAGTATAAGGGACAGGGGGGCCTCAGGCGTCCTGACTTTC.

Turning to this clonotype: Germline is not matched at one junction end, which may reflect a read error. The chain is built from TRBV7-6 and TRBJ2-3; 9 bases are a match to TRBD2. The CDR3 loop spans 13 amino acids. Germline V CDR1 and CDR2: SGHVS, FNYEAQ. CDR3 nucleotides: TGTGCCAGCAGCTTAGGCGGGGGGGACAGCTTCTCTTTT. Amino acids: CASSLGGGDSFSF.

The rearrangement links TRBV20-1 to TRBJ1-6, with unresolved D. This CDR3 has 13 residues. The ends were cut back, 3 bases at V and 6 bases at J, with 9 bases in the middle. Germline CDR1 and CDR2: DFQATT and SNEGSKA (reference sequence). The CDR3 nucleotides are TGCAGTGCTAGGGAACTGACTAATTCACCCCTCCACTTT. It translates to CSARELTNSPLHF.

This chain links TRBV6-2 or TRBV6-3 with TRBJ1-5; D is undetermined. CDR1 and CDR2 (germline): MNHEY, SVGEGT. The ends were cut back, 7 bases at V and 7 bases at J, with 23 bases in the middle. This CDR3 is 16 amino acids long. CDR3 in amino acids: CASTSMEVAAGQPQHF. CDR3 DNA: TGTGCCAGCACTTCCATGGAGGTCGCCGCGGGGCAGCCCCAGCATTTT.

This sequence joins TRBV6-1 and TRBJ2-5; 9 positions match TRBD1. This CDR3 is built from 16 residues. V was pared by 0 bases and J by 1 base, with 3 bases of the junction left unmatched. Germline V CDR1 and CDR2: MNHNS, SASEGT. Written as DNA, the CDR3 is TGTGCCAGCAGTGAAGCGGACAGGGGCGGCCAAGAGACCCAGTACTTC. The encoded protein is CASSEADRGGQETQYF.

Only a few counts were recorded for this clonotype. The chain is built from TRBV10-3 and TRBJ2-7; 8 bases line up with TRBD1. V lost 4 bases to trimming and J lost 6 bases; unmatched junction nucleotides: 2. Germline CDR1 and CDR2: ENHRY and SYGVKD. This CDR3 has 12 amino acids. The chain's CDR3 is CAISVQGGEQYF. CDR3 nucleotides: TGTGCCATCAGTGTACAGGGGGGCGAGCAGTACTTC.

The CDR3 DNA reads TGCGCCAGCAGCCAAGATTTCGGGAGGAAGATAATGAACACTGAAGCTTTCTTT. Translated: CASSQDFGRKIMNTEAFF. The J gene is TRBJ1-1, the V gene TRBV4-3; D remains ambiguous. Trimming left V 0 bases short and J 0 bases short, with 17 bases between. CDR1 is LGHNA, CDR2 YSLEER, per germline. CDR3 length: 18 residues.

In this sample, this clonotype turned up a few times. In nucleotides, the CDR3 is TGCAGTGCTTCCTCTCAGTGGAACACTGAAGCTTTCTTT. Protein product: CSASSQWNTEAFF. The chain is built from TRBV20-1 and TRBJ1-1, with D uncertain. CDR3 length equals 13 residues. V gave up 5 bases and J gave up 1 base, with 11 bases separating them. CDR1 and CDR2 from the germline V gene are DFQATT and SNEGSKA (reference sequence).

The V and J genes are TRBV6-1 and TRBJ1-2, with 7 bases matching TRBD1. Germline CDR1 reads MNHNS; CDR2 reads SASEGT. This CDR3 spans 14 amino acids. Germline trimming cut 6 bases from V and 4 bases from J; bases unmatched to any gene: 8. CDR3 in amino acids: CASSRAGTVYGYTF. Written as DNA, the CDR3 is TGTGCCAGCAGCCGAGCCGGGACAGTCTATGGCTACACCTTC.

This chain joins TRBV6-1 and TRBJ1-1, with D uncertain. CDR3 size: 13 residues. Trimming removed 4 bases at V and 1 base at J, with 7 bases between. Germline V CDR1 and CDR2: MNHNS, SASEGT. CDR3 sequence (DNA): TGTGCCAGCAGTGGTTGGGGGAACACTGAAGCTTTCTTT. This translates into CASSGWGNTEAFF.

V is TRBV11-1 and J is TRBJ2-5, with D possibly matching TRBD2 (5 bases). Germline V gene sequence: CDR1 SGHAT, CDR2 FQDESV (reference sequence). This CDR3 region has 13 residues. V lost 3 bases to trimming and J lost 0 bases, with 5 bases between them. In DNA, the CDR3 is TGTGCCAGCAGCTTGGACTACCAAGAGACCCAGTACTTC. Its translation is CASSLDYQETQYF.

J is TRBJ2-5 and V is TRBV7-2, with no clear D. The CDR3 runs to 12 residues. Trimming left V 3 bases short and J 4 bases short, with 6 bases between. Looked up from germline, CDR1 is SGHTA and CDR2 is FQGNSA. The CDR3 sequence: CASSLQTETQYF. The CDR3, as DNA: TGTGCCAGCAGCTTGCAAACAGAGACCCAGTACTTC. The complete variable domain, with remaining parts taken from reference TRBV7-2 and TRBJ2-5, reads GAGVSQSPSNKVTEKGKDVELRCDPISGHTALYWYRQSLGQGLEFLIYFQGNSAPDKSGLPSDRFSAERTGGSVSTLTIQRTQQEDSAVYLCASSLQTETQYFGPGTRLLVL.

This clonotype was counted only a few times. V gene TRBV19 combines with J gene TRBJ1-1, with 8 bases aligning to TRBD1. The CDR3 loop spans 14 amino acids. CDR1 LNHDA and CDR2 SQIVND come from the germline V gene (reference sequence). V was clipped by 4 bases and J by 5 bases; unmatched bases: 6. The CDR3 loop is CASSNAGGDTEAFF. CDR3 bases: TGTGCCAGTAGTAATGCAGGGGGCGATACTGAAGCTTTCTTT.

The gene calls are TRBV10-3 and TRBJ2-1, with 8 bases fitting TRBD2. CDR3 length equals 15 residues. The germline CDR1 and CDR2 sequences are ENHRY and SYGVKD. Trimming cost V 4 bases and J 3 bases; bases outside gene matches: 5. CDR3 loop: CAISGVAGLYNEQFF. The CDR3 DNA follows: TGTGCCATCAGTGGGGTAGCGGGACTCTACAATGAGCAGTTCTTC.

The J gene is TRBJ1-5, the V gene TRBV7-8; no clear D. Germline-derived CDR1 and CDR2 are SGHVS and FQNEAQ. The CDR3 sequence is 15 residues long. Deletions cut 5 bases from V and 0 bases from J, with 11 bases between. This chain's CDR3 is CASSLERFSNQPQHF. Written as DNA, the CDR3 is TGTGCCAGCAGCCTGGAACGGTTTAGCAATCAGCCCCAGCATTTT.

The chain carries TRBV7-9 and TRBJ2-5; possibly TRBD1 for D (6 bases). CDR3 length: 14 amino acids. Trimming pared 4 bases from V and 3 bases from J, leaving 12 bases between. Germline values: CDR1 SEHNR, CDR2 FQNEAQ (reference sequence). The CDR3 DNA is TGTGCCAGCAGCTACACAGGGTCCAAAGAGACCCAGTACTTC. This translates into CASSYTGSKETQYF. Supplemented by reference TRBV7-9 and TRBJ2-5, the full variable domain reads DTGVSQNPRHKITKRGQNVTFRCDPISEHNRLYWYRQTLGQGPEFLTYFQNEAQLEKSRLLSDRFSAERPKGSFSTLEIQRTEQGDSAMYLCASSYTGSKETQYFGPGTRLLVL.